The clone carrying this T cell receptor (beta chain) is a singleton in its sample. Its antigen is undetermined. Naive CD8 cells, CD45RO-negative and positively selected for CCR7, excluded terminally differentiated effector memory CD45RA+ cells. Every subset had its genomic DNA shared out evenly among several immunoSEQ plates. Some clones are missing from TCRdb's copy, which holds only in-frame ones; the method was immunoSEQ multiplex PCR. The sample consists of roughly 770,000 clones, approximately 97% of them appearing once. The entry originates in a study of shared clonotypes between healthy human individuals. Turning to the study itself: Each donor contributed plates that comprised three CD4 naive, three CD4 memory, two CD8 naive and one CD8 memory. Findings of the study overall: Naive subsets generally exceeded memory subsets in estimated richness. Generation probabilities of non-shared clonotypes were lower (relative to those shared by all four donors).

The germline V gene has CDR1 SQVTM and CDR2 ANQGSEA. The V and J ends lost 8 bases and 6 bases respectively, with 24 bases between them. The CDR3 is 15 residues long. V gene TRBV29-1 combines with J gene TRBJ2-3, with D perhaps matching TRBD1 (6 bases). The sequence came from a man younger than 45 in good health. What was sequenced was naive CD8+ T cells sorted from blood. The CDR3 DNA reads as TGCAGCAGCTCTCCGGTGGGACATTTAACGGATACGCAGTATTTT. Translating it yields CSSSPVGHLTDTQYF.